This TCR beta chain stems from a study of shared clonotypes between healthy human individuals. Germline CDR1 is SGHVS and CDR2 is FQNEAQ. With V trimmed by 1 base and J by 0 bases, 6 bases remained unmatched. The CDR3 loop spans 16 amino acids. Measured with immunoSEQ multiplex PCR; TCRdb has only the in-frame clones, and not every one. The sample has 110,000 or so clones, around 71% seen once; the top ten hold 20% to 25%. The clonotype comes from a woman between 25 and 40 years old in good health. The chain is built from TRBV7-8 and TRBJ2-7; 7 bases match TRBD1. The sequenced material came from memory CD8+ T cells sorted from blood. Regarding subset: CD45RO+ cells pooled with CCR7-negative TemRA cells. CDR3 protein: CASSLGGTGASYEQYF. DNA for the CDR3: TGTGCCAGCAGCTTAGGGGGAACAGGGGCCTCCTACGAGCAGTACTTC.